This T cell receptor beta chain was obtained from a study of regulatory T cells in long-lasting Graves disease. Broader study findings: Patients whose Graves' disease persisted exhibited lower TCR diversity than those newly diagnosed. Persistent patients shared about 3,000 public clonotypes among themselves. Newly diagnosed patients shared fewer, at about a thousand.

Time point here: newly diagnosed GD, antithyroid drugs for less than 3 months. The TCR library was made from RNA that had been extracted from PBMCs in TRIzol. Patients came through an endocrinology department, and that department was in Xi'an, China. Assembly of TCR beta libraries relied on iRepertoire HTBI primers together with Arm-PCR of CDR3 regions. One entry per CDR3 protein, called by TCRdb with MiXCR from the multiplex PCR reads. The top ten hold approximately 9% of the sample, which has roughly 560,000 distinct CDR3 sequences, approximately 12% seen once. Germline V gene data show CDR1 as SNHLY and CDR2 as FYNNEI. This CDR3 contains 14 residues. V shed 5 bases and J shed 5 bases, with 10 bases lying between them. This clonotype was counted at least ten times. Its antigen is as yet unknown. These same records also appear under a second study, on T cells in Graves' hyperthyroidism and ophthalmopathy. From that paper: Those patients with uncontrolled infection, other autoimmune disease, pregnancy or lactation were excluded.

The genes are TRBV2 and TRBJ1-6, with D perhaps matching TRBD1 (5 bases). The sequenced sample was peripheral blood mononuclear cells (PBMCs), obtained at new diagnosis, from a patient treated with antithyroid drugs. The sequence came from a woman in her twenties or thirties with Graves disease. CDR3 residues: CASSRGSNNSPLHF. The CDR3 DNA is TGTGCCAGCAGTCGGGGGAGTAATAATTCACCCCTCCACTTT.